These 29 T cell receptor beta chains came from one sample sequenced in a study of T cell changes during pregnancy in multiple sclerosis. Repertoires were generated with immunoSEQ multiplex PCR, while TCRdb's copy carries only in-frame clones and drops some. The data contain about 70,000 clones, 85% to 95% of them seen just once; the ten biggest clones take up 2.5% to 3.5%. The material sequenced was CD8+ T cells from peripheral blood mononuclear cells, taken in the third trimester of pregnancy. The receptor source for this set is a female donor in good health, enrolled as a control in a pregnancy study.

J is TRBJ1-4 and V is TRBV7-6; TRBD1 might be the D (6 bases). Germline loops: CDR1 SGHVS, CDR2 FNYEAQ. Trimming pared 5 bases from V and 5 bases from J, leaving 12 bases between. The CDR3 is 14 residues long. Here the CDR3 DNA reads TGTGCCAGCAGCGAGACAGGATCGAATGAAAAACTGTTTTTT. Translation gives CASSETGSNEKLFF.

The CDR3 loop reads CASSGRGGRNTEAFF. The CDR3 region has the DNA TGTGCCAGCAGCGGACGTGGGGGGAGGAACACTGAAGCTTTCTTT. The V call is TRBV9, the J call TRBJ1-1; D perhaps matches TRBD1 (5 bases). Between the trimmed V and J ends, which lost 3 bases and 1 base, there was a span of 13 bases. The CDR3 has 15 amino acids. Per germline, CDR1 SGDLS and CDR2 YYNGEE.

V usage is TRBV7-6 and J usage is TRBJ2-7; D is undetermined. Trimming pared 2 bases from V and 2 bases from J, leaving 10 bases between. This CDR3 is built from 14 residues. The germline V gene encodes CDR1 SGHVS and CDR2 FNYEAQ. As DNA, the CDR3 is TGTGCCAGCAGCTTATTGTCTAGTCCCTACGAGCAGTACTTC. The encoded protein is CASSLLSSPYEQYF.

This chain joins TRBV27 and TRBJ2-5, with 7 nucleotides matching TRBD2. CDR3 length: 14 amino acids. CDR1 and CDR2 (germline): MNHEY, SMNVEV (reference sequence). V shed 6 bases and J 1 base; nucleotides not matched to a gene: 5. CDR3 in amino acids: CASSLTSSQETQYF. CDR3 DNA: TGTGCCAGCAGCCTGACTAGCTCCCAAGAGACCCAGTACTTC.

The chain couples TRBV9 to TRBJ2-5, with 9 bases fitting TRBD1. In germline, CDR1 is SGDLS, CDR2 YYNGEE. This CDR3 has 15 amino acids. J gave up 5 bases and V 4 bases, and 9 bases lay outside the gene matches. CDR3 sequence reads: CASSSRDRVPETQYF. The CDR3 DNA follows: TGTGCCAGCAGCAGCCGGGACAGGGTCCCTGAGACCCAGTACTTC.

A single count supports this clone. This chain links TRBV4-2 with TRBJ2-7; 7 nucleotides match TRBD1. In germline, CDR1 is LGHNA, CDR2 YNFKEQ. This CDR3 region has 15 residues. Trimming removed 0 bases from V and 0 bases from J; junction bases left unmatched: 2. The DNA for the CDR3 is TGTGCCAGCAGCCAAGACAGGGGGAGCTCCTACGAGCAGTACTTC. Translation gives CASSQDRGSSYEQYF.

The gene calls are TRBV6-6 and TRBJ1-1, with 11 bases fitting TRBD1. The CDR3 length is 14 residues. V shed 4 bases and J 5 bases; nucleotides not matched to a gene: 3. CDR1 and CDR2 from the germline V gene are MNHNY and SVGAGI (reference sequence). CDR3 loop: CASSWTGGATEAFF. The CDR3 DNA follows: TGTGCCAGCAGTTGGACAGGGGGCGCAACTGAAGCTTTCTTT.

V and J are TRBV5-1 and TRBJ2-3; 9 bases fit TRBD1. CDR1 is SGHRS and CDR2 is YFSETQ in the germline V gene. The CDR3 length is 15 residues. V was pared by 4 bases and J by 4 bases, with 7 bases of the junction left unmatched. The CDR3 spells CASSNGQGRADTQYF. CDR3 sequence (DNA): TGCGCCAGCAGCAATGGACAGGGGAGGGCAGATACGCAGTATTTT.

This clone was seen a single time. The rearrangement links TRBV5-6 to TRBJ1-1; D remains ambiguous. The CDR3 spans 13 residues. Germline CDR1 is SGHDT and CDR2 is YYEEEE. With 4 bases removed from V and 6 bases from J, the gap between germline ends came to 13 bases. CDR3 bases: TGTGCCAGCAGCGTCTCGGGTAGCGCTGAAGCTTTCTTT. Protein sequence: CASSVSGSAEAFF.

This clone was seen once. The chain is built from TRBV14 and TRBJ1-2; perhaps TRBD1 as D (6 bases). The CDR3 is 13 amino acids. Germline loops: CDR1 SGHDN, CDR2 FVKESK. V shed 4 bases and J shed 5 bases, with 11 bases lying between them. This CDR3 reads CASSLGQLYGYTF. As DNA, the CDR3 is TGTGCCAGCAGCCTTGGACAGCTATATGGCTACACCTTC.

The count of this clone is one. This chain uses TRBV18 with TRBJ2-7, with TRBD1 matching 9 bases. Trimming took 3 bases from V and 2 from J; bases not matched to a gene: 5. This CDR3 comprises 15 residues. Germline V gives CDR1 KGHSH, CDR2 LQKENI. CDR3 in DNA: TGTGCCAGCTCACCGGGACAGGGTTATCCCTACGAGCAGTACTTC. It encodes CASSPGQGYPYEQYF.

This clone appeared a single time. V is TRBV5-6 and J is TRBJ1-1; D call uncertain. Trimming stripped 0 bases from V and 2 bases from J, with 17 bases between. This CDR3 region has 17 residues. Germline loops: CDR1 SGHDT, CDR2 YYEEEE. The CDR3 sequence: CASSLVSGRVLNTEAFF. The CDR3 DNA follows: TGTGCCAGCAGCTTGGTGAGCGGCCGAGTCCTAAACACTGAAGCTTTCTTT.

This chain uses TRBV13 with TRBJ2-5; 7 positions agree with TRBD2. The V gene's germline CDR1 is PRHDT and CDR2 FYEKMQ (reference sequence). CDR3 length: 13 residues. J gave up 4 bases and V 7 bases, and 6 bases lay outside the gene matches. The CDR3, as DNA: TGTGCCAGCACCTGGGGGGGAGGAGAGACCCAGTACTTC. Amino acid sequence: CASTWGGGETQYF.

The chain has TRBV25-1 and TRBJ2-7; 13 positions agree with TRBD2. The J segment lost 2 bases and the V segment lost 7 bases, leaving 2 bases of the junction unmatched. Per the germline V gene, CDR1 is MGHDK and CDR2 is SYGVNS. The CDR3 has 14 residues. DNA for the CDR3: TGTGCCAGCACCGGACTAGCGGGGGCCTACGAGCAGTACTTC. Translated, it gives CASTGLAGAYEQYF.

Written as DNA, the CDR3 is TGTGCCAGCAGTTACACTTGGACAGGGAGGAACGGGGAGCTGTTTTTT. Its protein product is CASSYTWTGRNGELFF. This chain joins TRBV27 and TRBJ2-2; 8 bases agree with TRBD1. This CDR3 region has 16 residues. With V trimmed by 4 bases and J by 7 bases, 11 bases remained unmatched. CDR1 is MNHEY and CDR2 is SMNVEV in the germline V gene (reference sequence).

The chain's CDR3 is CASSDFAGADGYTF. The CDR3 coding sequence is TGTGCCAGCAGTGACTTCGCAGGGGCAGATGGCTACACCTTC. The chain employs TRBV6-4 and TRBJ1-2; D perhaps matches TRBD1 (6 bases). There are 14 residues in the CDR3. Trimming shortened V by 1 base and J by 6 bases, and 12 bases separated the two germline ends. The germline gives CDR1 MRHNA, CDR2 SNTAGT.

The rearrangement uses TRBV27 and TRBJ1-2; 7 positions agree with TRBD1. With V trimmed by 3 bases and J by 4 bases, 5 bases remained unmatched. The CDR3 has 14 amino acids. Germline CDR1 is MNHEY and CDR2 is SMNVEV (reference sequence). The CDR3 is CASSFNRGGYGYTF. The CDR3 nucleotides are TGTGCCAGCAGTTTTAACAGGGGCGGCTATGGCTACACCTTC.

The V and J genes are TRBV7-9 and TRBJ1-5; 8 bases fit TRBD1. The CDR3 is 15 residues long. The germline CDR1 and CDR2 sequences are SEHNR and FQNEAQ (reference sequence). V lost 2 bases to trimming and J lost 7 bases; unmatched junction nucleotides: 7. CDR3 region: CASSLRGQGDQPQHF. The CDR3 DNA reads TGTGCCAGCAGCTTAAGAGGACAGGGTGACCAGCCCCAGCATTTT.

The CDR3 is CASSDDRATGYTF. Here the CDR3 DNA reads TGTGCCAGCAGTGACGACAGGGCTACTGGCTACACCTTC. This chain joins TRBV6-5 and TRBJ1-2, with 7 bases fitting TRBD1. This CDR3 is 13 amino acids long. V shed 5 bases, J shed 7 bases, and the junction held 7 bases outside the gene matches. Germline-derived CDR1 and CDR2 are MNHEY and SVGAGI.

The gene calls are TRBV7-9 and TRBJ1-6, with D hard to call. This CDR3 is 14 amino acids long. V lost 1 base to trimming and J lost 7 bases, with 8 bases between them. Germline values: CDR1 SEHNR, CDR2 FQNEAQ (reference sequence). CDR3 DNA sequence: TGTGCCAGCAGCTTAGGAGGGTACAATTCACCCCTCCACTTT. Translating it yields CASSLGGYNSPLHF.

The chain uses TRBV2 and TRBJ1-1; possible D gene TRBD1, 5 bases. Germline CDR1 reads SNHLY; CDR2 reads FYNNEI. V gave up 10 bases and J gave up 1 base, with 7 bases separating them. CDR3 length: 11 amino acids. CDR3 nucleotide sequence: TGTGCCACCACAGGGAACACTGAAGCTTTCTTT. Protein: CATTGNTEAFF.

The CDR3 nucleotides are TGTGCCAGCAGCCCACGACTAGAAGCCCCAAATAACTACGAGCAGTACTTC. Encoded protein: CASSPRLEAPNNYEQYF. J is TRBJ2-7 and V is TRBV5-4; D perhaps matches TRBD2 (6 bases). The V gene lost 4 bases and the J gene lost 3 bases, with 23 bases spanning the gap. CDR1 and CDR2 (germline): SGHNT, YYREEE (reference sequence). The CDR3 extends over 17 amino acids.

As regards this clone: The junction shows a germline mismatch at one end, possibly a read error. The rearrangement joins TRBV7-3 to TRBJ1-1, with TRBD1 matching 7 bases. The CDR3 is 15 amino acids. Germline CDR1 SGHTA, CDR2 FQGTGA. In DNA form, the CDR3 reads TGTGCCAGCAGCCTAACCCCCAGGGGGGACACTGAAGCTTTCTTT. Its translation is CASSLTPRGDTEAFF.

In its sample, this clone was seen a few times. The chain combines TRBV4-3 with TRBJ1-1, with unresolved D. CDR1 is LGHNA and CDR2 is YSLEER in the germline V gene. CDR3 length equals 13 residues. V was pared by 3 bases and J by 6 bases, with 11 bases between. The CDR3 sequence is CASSQEGYPEAFF. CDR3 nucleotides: TGCGCCAGCAGCCAGGAGGGATACCCTGAAGCTTTCTTT.

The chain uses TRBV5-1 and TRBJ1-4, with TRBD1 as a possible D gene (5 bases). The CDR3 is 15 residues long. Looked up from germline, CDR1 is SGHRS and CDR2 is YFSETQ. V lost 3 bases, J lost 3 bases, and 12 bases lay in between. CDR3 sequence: CASSSSGGPNEKLFF. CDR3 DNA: TGCGCCAGCAGCTCATCCGGGGGACCTAATGAAAAACTGTTTTTT.

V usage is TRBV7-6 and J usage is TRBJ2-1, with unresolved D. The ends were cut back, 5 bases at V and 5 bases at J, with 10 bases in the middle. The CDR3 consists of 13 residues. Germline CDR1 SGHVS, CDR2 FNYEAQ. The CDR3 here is CASSLDSNNEQFF. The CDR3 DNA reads TGTGCCAGCAGCCTCGACTCGAACAATGAGCAGTTCTTC.

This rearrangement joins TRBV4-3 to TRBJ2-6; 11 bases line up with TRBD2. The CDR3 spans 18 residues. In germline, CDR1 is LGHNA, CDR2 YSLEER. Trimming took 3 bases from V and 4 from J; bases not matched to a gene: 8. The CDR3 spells CASSHLLAGAGGANVLTF. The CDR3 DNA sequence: TGCGCCAGCAGCCACCTACTAGCGGGGGCTGGGGGGGCCAACGTCCTGACTTTC.

This CDR3 reads CASSGQIYEQYF. As DNA, the CDR3 is TGTGCCAGCAGTGGGCAGATCTACGAGCAGTACTTC. V is TRBV27 and J is TRBJ2-7; D gene uncertain. Looked up from germline, CDR1 is MNHEY and CDR2 is SMNVEV (reference sequence). The ends were cut back, 5 bases at V and 3 bases at J, with 8 bases in the middle. This CDR3 contains 12 residues.

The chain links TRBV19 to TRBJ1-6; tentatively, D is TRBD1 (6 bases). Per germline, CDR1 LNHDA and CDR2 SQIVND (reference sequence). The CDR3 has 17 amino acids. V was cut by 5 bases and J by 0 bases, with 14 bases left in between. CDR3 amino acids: CASSGPGGGSYNSPLHF. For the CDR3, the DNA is TGTGCCAGTAGTGGGCCGGGAGGGGGCTCCTATAATTCACCCCTCCACTTT.